The sequence of this T cell receptor (beta chain) was determined in a study of CD8+ T cells in alopecia areata. The study's findings and limits: With patients, TCR sharing proved less clear than in mice, a difference possibly related to HLA.

The CDR3 has 14 amino acids. From germline, CDR1 is MNHEY and CDR2 SMNVEV (reference sequence). The V gene lost 5 bases and the J gene lost 2 bases, with 13 bases spanning the gap. This clone was counted between two and nine times. Antigen: not known. Extracted RNA was reverse transcribed into cDNA, the sequencing template. Clones were sequenced by immunoSEQ multiplex PCR, and TCRdb holds only the in-frame ones, with some missing. The repertoire has approximately 150,000 clones, 62% of them found once; the top ten carry 36%. The sequence was collected from a human donor in good health. J is TRBJ2-7 and V is TRBV27, with D unclear. Sequenced sample: CD8+ T cells sorted from blood. CDR3 nucleotide sequence: TGTGCCAGCAGTCCCTTGAGACCTCCCTACGAGCAGTACTTC. Translating it yields CASSPLRPPYEQYF.